This TCR beta chain was captured in a study of human T cells and chemical hapten exposure. Looking at the study overall: A roughly 2 cm by roughly 2 cm inner upper arm patch received 2% DPC for sensitization.

As processed by the authors: A typical sample had around 96,000 TCRs, with roughly 20,000 to 700,000 overall. Using its own MiXCR run on the RACE reads, TCRdb lists one record per CDR3 protein. The V and J calls follow TCRdb's processing rather than the paper's. The sample has about 100,000 distinct CDR3 sequences; approximately 11% are singletons. V shed 5 bases and J shed 8 bases, with 16 bases lying between them. Per the germline V gene, CDR1 is MDHEN and CDR2 is SYDVKM. This CDR3 contains 14 residues. The time point: patch test 1, 2 weeks after DPC sensitization. The treatment: therapeutic diphenylcyclopropenone sensitization with weekly scalp DPC.

The specimen comprised whole blood, sampled in connection with sensitization to the hapten diphenylcyclopropenone (DPC). The chain couples TRBV28 to TRBJ2-1, with no clear D. The clonotype comes from a middle-aged woman with alopecia areata. Some clones in this sample may be carry-over from other donors' samples. The CDR3 sequence is CASSPNFRFDEQFF. In nucleotides, the CDR3 is TGTGCCAGCAGTCCCAATTTCCGGTTCGATGAGCAGTTCTTC.